This T cell receptor beta chain came from a study of shared clonotypes between healthy human individuals (dated by TCRdb to between 2020 and 2021). As for the study more broadly: Three men and a couple of women, aged 18 to 49 years, made up the cohort. To estimate repertoire size and how much clonotype sharing occurs between individuals, the study deeply sequenced the blood TCR repertoires of several healthy adults. To increase sequencing depth and limit assay-specific biases, TCR repertoire library preparation and sequencing were carried out by different laboratories using diverse techniques. Per donor, leukapheresis produced somewhere between about 0.94 and 8.9 billion PBMCs. Overall results and qualifications from the work: Because the study included a small number of donors, the genetic and exposure-history diversity represented was limited. Based on pairwise subsampling, the degree of clonotype sharing among donors was expected to be affected by sequencing depth. Sampling was restricted to blood, and TCR repertoires in tissue are likely to differ from TCR repertoires in blood.

On this clone itself: It lacks a known antigen. Since a far larger clone is one base different, this is likely a read error.

Using the deep immunoSEQ assay, TCR CDR3 regions were amplified from genomic DNA by multiplex PCR. For each cell subset, the extracted genomic DNA was distributed evenly across all wells of several immunoSEQ 96-well plates, and each plate served as one replicate. For unsorted PBMC, approximately 0.3 ug genomic DNA, equal to approximately 30,000 T cell genomes, was loaded into each replicate PCR. Unsorted PBMC genomic DNA was sequenced across ten immunoSEQ deep assay plates. Purified libraries were quantified with a Qubit 3.0 fluorometer, sized on a Bioanalyzer 2100, and re-quantified with the KAPA Library Quantification kit. Every immunoSEQ 96-well plate was sequenced on a dedicated single-read 150-cycle Illumina NextSeq 550 flow cell. Turning to the authors' computational methods: The immunoSEQ output contained only junctional sequences without quality scores, so filtering could not match that applied to full-length reads. To assign V/J genes and CDR3, sequences were annotated against IMGT germline references using PyIR, a Python wrapper for IgBLAST v1.9. Reads with weak V/J assignments (E-value above 1e-6), missing CDR3, stop codons, out-of-frame junctions, or ambiguous translated residues were removed. V3J clonotypes were defined as sequences sharing an identical inferred V gene, J gene, and CDR3 amino acid sequence. The percentage overlap between two repertoires was calculated by dividing the number of shared unique clonotypes by the size of the smaller repertoire. Three approaches were used to assess repertoire richness: RTK rarefaction, the Chao1 estimator, and Recon v2.1 estimates of unobserved clonotypes. TCRdb's version of the immuneACCESS table is confined to in-frame rearrangements and falls short of the full clone set. An unresolved V gene accounts for under half of the shortfall where checked; the remainder is of unknown origin. That table gives V, J and clone size, and the DNA gave D and trimming. The sample table records some 490,000 clones; over 75% of these occur just once. About an eighth of the sample is taken by the ten largest.

Trimming at the junction amounts to 6 bases on V and 1 base on J, and the germline ends lie 9 bases apart. The germline V gene (reference sequence) yields MNHEY for CDR1 and SMNVEV for CDR2. The CDR3 measures 13 amino acids from cysteine to phenylalanine. The DNA shown is the 39-base CDR3, in frame from base 1. The donors were healthy, HIV-negative adults with no recently reported acute infections or vaccinations. Only Caucasian adults living in Nashville, Tennessee, USA were represented among the donors. For unsorted samples, about 90 million PBMCs were counted, and genomic DNA was extracted using the QIAamp DNA Blood Mini kit. After blood collection by leukapheresis, PBMCs were isolated using Ficoll-Histopaque density gradient centrifugation and then cryopreserved in the vapor phase of liquid nitrogen.

Material for sequencing was PBMCs. The receptor chain draws on TRBV27 and TRBJ1-1; the D gene lacks a confident call. The clonotype comes from a woman aged 35 to 49 in good health. Some clones in this sample may be carry-over from other donors' samples. The CDR3 loop reads CASSDRENTEAFF. The DNA sequence reads TGTGCCAGCAGCGATAGGGAGAACACTGAAGCTTTCTTT.